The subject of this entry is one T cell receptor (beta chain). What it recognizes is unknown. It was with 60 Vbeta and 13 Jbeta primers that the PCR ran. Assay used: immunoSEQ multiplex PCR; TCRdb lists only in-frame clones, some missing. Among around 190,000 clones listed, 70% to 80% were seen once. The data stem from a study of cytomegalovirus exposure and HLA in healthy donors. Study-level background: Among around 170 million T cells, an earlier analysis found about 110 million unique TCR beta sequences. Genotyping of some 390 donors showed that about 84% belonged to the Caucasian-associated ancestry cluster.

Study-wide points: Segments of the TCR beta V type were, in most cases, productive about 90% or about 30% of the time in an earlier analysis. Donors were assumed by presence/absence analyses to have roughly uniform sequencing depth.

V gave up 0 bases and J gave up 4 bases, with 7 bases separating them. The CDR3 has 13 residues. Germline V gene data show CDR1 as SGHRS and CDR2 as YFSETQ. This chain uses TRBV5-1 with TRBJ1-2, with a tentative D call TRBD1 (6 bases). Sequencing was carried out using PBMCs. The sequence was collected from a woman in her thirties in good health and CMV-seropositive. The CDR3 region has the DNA TGCGCCAGCAGCTTGGAGGGGGTCTATGGCTACACCTTC. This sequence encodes CASSLEGVYGYTF.